Below are 32 T cell receptor beta chains sequenced from a single sample in a study of T cell changes during pregnancy in multiple sclerosis. The data were produced by immunoSEQ multiplex PCR, yet TCRdb's version contains in-frame clones alone and is incomplete. The table has around 97,000 clones, roughly nine tenths seen once. Here the sequenced sample was peripheral blood, taken after pregnancy. These receptors were collected from a female donor with multiple sclerosis, enrolled in a pregnancy study.

This clone was found once. The chain uses TRBV4-3 and TRBJ1-2; D is undetermined. Germline values: CDR1 LGHNA, CDR2 YSLEER. The V end lost 1 base, the J end lost 7 bases, and 13 bases lay between the germline ends. The CDR3 spans 14 residues. CDR3: CASSQGSSVGGYTF. For the CDR3, the DNA is TGCGCCAGCAGCCAAGGTTCCTCTGTCGGTGGCTACACCTTC.

This clone was found a few times. The genes are TRBV4-2 and TRBJ2-7, with 7 bases that match TRBD1. The CDR3 contains 15 residues. From germline, CDR1 is LGHNA and CDR2 YNFKEQ. V lost 2 bases, J lost 0 bases, and 4 bases stayed unmatched. CDR3: CASSQSSGGSYEQYF. The CDR3 coding sequence is TGTGCCAGCAGCCAATCTTCAGGGGGCTCCTACGAGCAGTACTTC.

J is TRBJ1-2 and V is TRBV6-6; D is perhaps TRBD1 (5 bases). CDR1 is MNHNY and CDR2 is SVGAGI in the germline V gene (reference sequence). The CDR3 is made up of 11 amino acids. V was trimmed by 6 bases and J by 12 bases, leaving 14 bases between them. The CDR3 nucleotides read TGTGCCAGCAGCCCTCAAGGGGTGCACACCTTC. Translated: CASSPQGVHTF.

The chain couples TRBV7-2 to TRBJ2-7; perhaps TRBD2 as D (6 bases). V dropped 1 base and J dropped 2 bases, with 18 bases sitting between them. The length of the CDR3 is 17 residues. Germline CDR1 is SGHTA and CDR2 is FQGNSA. The CDR3 here is CASSLDLGLPRAYEQYF. The CDR3 DNA sequence: TGTGCCAGCAGCTTAGATTTGGGACTGCCACGCGCCTACGAGCAGTACTTC.

In its sample, this clone was seen once. V and J are TRBV7-2 and TRBJ2-3; TRBD2 agrees at 9 bases. The trim removed 4 bases at V and 6 bases at J, leaving 8 bases unmatched. CDR1 is SGHTA, CDR2 FQGNSA, per germline. The CDR3 contains 15 residues. Written as DNA, the CDR3 is TGTGCCAGCAGCTGGCGCGGGGGGGCCGGGGATACGCAGTATTTT. As protein: CASSWRGGAGDTQYF. Full variable domain (missing parts from reference TRBV7-2 and TRBJ2-3): GAGVSQSPSNKVTEKGKDVELRCDPISGHTALYWYRQSLGQGLEFLIYFQGNSAPDKSGLPSDRFSAERTGGSVSTLTIQRTQQEDSAVYLCASSWRGGAGDTQYFGPGTRLTVL.

A single count supports this clone. The genes are TRBV4-2 and TRBJ1-5; 8 nucleotides align to TRBD1. V shed 0 bases, J shed 3 bases, and the junction held 4 bases outside the gene matches. Germline V gene lookup returns CDR1 LGHNA and CDR2 YNFKEQ. The CDR3 is made up of 16 amino acids. The CDR3 protein is CASSQDRTGFNQPQHF. In nucleotides, the CDR3 is TGTGCCAGCAGCCAAGATAGGACAGGGTTCAATCAGCCCCAGCATTTT.

The chain links TRBV27 to TRBJ2-3; unclear D gene. V was trimmed by 6 bases and J by 2 bases, leaving 3 bases between them. The CDR3 has 11 amino acids. Germline values: CDR1 MNHEY, CDR2 SMNVEV (reference sequence). The CDR3 reads CASRYTDTQYF. CDR3 in DNA: TGTGCCAGCAGATACACAGATACGCAGTATTTT.

This rearrangement joins TRBV6-6 to TRBJ2-7, with 8 bases lining up with TRBD1. The CDR3 length is 15 residues. CDR1 and CDR2 (germline): MNHNY, SVGAGI (reference sequence). The trim removed 4 bases at V and 2 bases at J, leaving 7 bases unmatched. The CDR3 sequence: CASSFTGQGAYEQYF. The CDR3 nucleotides read TGTGCCAGCAGTTTTACCGGACAGGGAGCCTACGAGCAGTACTTC.

The chain joins TRBV19 to TRBJ1-6; TRBD1 agrees at 8 bases. Trimming cost V 6 bases and J 12 bases; bases outside gene matches: 13. The CDR3 consists of 15 residues. The germline CDR1 and CDR2 sequences are LNHDA and SQIVND (reference sequence). Here the CDR3 reads CASRLRDRPLEPLHF. CDR3 nucleotides: TGTGCCAGTAGACTCCGGGACAGGCCCTTGGAACCCCTCCACTTT.

The chain joins TRBV6-5 to TRBJ2-7; 7 bases map to TRBD1. Trimming took 6 bases from V and 3 from J; bases not matched to a gene: 11. Per the germline V gene, CDR1 is MNHEY and CDR2 is SVGAGI. This CDR3 spans 15 amino acids. Written as DNA, the CDR3 is TGTGCCAGCAGGCTAACTGACAGGGTAGGCTACGAGCAGTACTTC. This sequence encodes CASRLTDRVGYEQYF.

This chain links TRBV5-4 with TRBJ2-6, with 8 bases aligning to TRBD2. Trimming cost V 2 bases and J 3 bases; bases outside gene matches: 10. Germline V lookup: CDR1 SGHNT, CDR2 YYREEE (reference sequence). CDR3 length: 18 residues. Written as DNA, the CDR3 is TGTGCCAGCAGCTTAGCGGGAGTCTGGGTAGGTGGGGCCAACGTCCTGACTTTC. The encoded protein is CASSLAGVWVGGANVLTF.

This clone was seen just once. The gene calls are TRBV29-1 and TRBJ2-3; 7 nucleotides align to TRBD2. V shed 7 bases, J shed 1 base, and the junction held 14 bases outside the gene matches. This CDR3 spans 16 amino acids. From germline, CDR1 is SQVTM and CDR2 ANQGSEA. CDR3 sequence: CSGRSREEGGTDTQYF. The CDR3 DNA follows: TGCAGCGGCCGCTCCCGGGAGGAAGGGGGCACAGATACGCAGTATTTT.

V is TRBV18 and J is TRBJ2-1; D is unclear. The CDR3 extends over 14 amino acids. V lost 2 bases and J 5 bases, leaving 10 bases between the germline ends. The V gene's germline CDR1 is KGHSH and CDR2 LQKENI. The DNA for the CDR3 is TGTGCCAGCTCACCATCCGGAGATAACAATGAGCAGTTCTTC. This codes for CASSPSGDNNEQFF.

This clone was recorded once. The chain joins TRBV28 to TRBJ2-7; D is ambiguous. This CDR3 has 15 residues. The germline V gene has CDR1 MDHEN and CDR2 SYDVKM. Deletions cut 4 bases from V and 0 bases from J, with 13 bases between. CDR3 sequence reads: CASSSPGGASYEQYF. CDR3 in DNA: TGTGCCAGCAGTTCCCCCGGCGGAGCCTCCTACGAGCAGTACTTC.

The gene calls are TRBV15 and TRBJ1-2, with 8 bases identical to TRBD1. This CDR3 is built from 15 residues. The ends lost 0 bases at V and 9 bases at J; junction bases unmatched: 9. CDR1 and CDR2 from the germline V gene are LNHNV and YYDKDF (reference sequence). The CDR3 DNA sequence: TGTGCCACCAGCAGAGACCTGGGACAGGACCTACGCTACACCTTC. Protein sequence: CATSRDLGQDLRYTF.

The chain couples TRBV28 to TRBJ1-2; D is perhaps TRBD1 (5 bases). There are 12 residues in the CDR3. Trimming removed 5 bases from V and 10 bases from J, with 14 bases in between. Germline CDR1 reads MDHEN; CDR2 reads SYDVKM. Written as DNA, the CDR3 is TGTGCCAGCAGTGGGGGACTGGACAACTACACCTTC. Translated: CASSGGLDNYTF.

V and J are TRBV5-4 and TRBJ1-2, with 7 bases that match TRBD1. In germline, CDR1 is SGHNT, CDR2 YYREEE (reference sequence). J was trimmed by 0 bases and V by 2 bases; bases with no gene match: 4. The CDR3 contains 15 residues. The CDR3 protein is CASSLGRGSNYGYTF. The CDR3 DNA sequence: TGTGCCAGCAGCTTAGGCAGGGGGTCTAACTATGGCTACACCTTC.

This clone appeared a single time. The chain uses TRBV6-5 and TRBJ2-1; 12 bases are shared with TRBD2. In germline, CDR1 is MNHEY, CDR2 SVGAGI. This CDR3 comprises 14 residues. After removal of 6 bases from V and 4 bases from J, the junction contained 1 base not matched to a gene. CDR3 sequence (DNA): TGTGCCAGCAGCACTAGCGGGGGGTACAATGAGCAGTTCTTC. Residues: CASSTSGGYNEQFF.

J is TRBJ1-2 and V is TRBV6-5; TRBD1 matches 10 bases. This CDR3 comprises 15 residues. Germline values: CDR1 MNHEY, CDR2 SVGAGI. The V segment lost 7 bases and the J segment 2 bases; nucleotides outside the gene matches: 7. Here the CDR3 reads CASTLDRGRNYGYTF. The CDR3 DNA sequence: TGTGCCAGCACCCTAGACAGGGGGCGAAACTATGGCTACACCTTC.

The chain uses TRBV28 and TRBJ2-2; 7 bases match TRBD2. Trimming at V came to 11 bases and at J to 3 bases, leaving 3 bases not matched to a gene. Germline V gene data show CDR1 as MDHEN and CDR2 as SYDVKM. CDR3 length: 12 residues. The CDR3 spells CASGGDTGELFF. CDR3 nucleotides: TGTGCCTCGGGGGGAGACACCGGGGAGCTGTTTTTT.

This chain links TRBV4-1 with TRBJ2-3; D ambiguous. The CDR3 has 14 residues. With 1 base removed from V and 1 base from J, the gap between germline ends came to 6 bases. The germline V gene has CDR1 MGHRA and CDR2 YSYEKL. The CDR3 here is CASSQVSRTDTQYF. Here the CDR3 DNA reads TGCGCCAGCAGCCAAGTCTCCCGCACAGATACGCAGTATTTT.

This clone occurred once. The CDR3 loop is CASSLVTPETGETQYF. The DNA for the CDR3 is TGTGCCAGCAGCTTAGTAACCCCCGAAACCGGAGAGACCCAGTACTTC. The V and J genes are TRBV7-6 and TRBJ2-5; D call uncertain. The V gene lost 1 base and the J gene lost 4 bases, with 16 bases spanning the gap. CDR1 SGHVS and CDR2 FNYEAQ come from the germline V gene. The CDR3 consists of 16 residues. Together with reference TRBV7-6 and TRBJ2-5, the CDR3 gives the full variable domain: GAGVSQSPRYKVTKRGQDVALRCDPISGHVSLYWYRQALGQGPEFLTYFNYEAQQDKSGLPNDRFSAERPEGSISTLTIQRTEQRDSAMYRCASSLVTPETGETQYFGPGTRLLVL.

CDR3 nucleotides: TGTGCCAGTAGTATAGAGCGAGATCAGCCCCAGCATTTT. Protein: CASSIERDQPQHF. V and J are TRBV19 and TRBJ1-5; D is unclear. Germline lookup yields CDR1 LNHDA and CDR2 SQIVND (reference sequence). Deletions cut 0 bases from V and 5 bases from J, with 5 bases between. CDR3 length equals 13 residues. Using reference TRBV19 and TRBJ1-5 for the parts outside the CDR3, the full variable domain is DGGITQSPKYLFRKEGQNVTLSCEQNLNHDAMYWYRQDPGQGLRLIYYSQIVNDFQKGDIAEGYSVSREKKESFPLTVTSAQKNPTAFYLCASSIERDQPQHFGDGTRLSIL.

The V and J genes are TRBV27 and TRBJ2-3, with TRBD2 identical over 7 bases. With V trimmed by 2 bases and J by 2 bases, 4 bases remained unmatched. Per germline, CDR1 MNHEY and CDR2 SMNVEV (reference sequence). This CDR3 spans 15 amino acids. CDR3 sequence reads: CASSLRDYLTDTQYF. The CDR3 DNA reads TGTGCCAGCAGTTTACGGGACTACCTCACAGATACGCAGTATTTT.

The rearrangement joins TRBV9 to TRBJ2-7, with a tentative D call TRBD2 (6 bases). The CDR3 spans 14 residues. Per germline, CDR1 SGDLS and CDR2 YYNGEE. Trimming took 3 bases from V and 7 from J, leaving 17 bases between them. The CDR3, as DNA: TGTGCCAGCAGCGCCCATTCGTGGCGGGGAGAGCAGTACTTC. Translated, it gives CASSAHSWRGEQYF.

The chain combines TRBV6-6 with TRBJ1-4; 8 bases align to TRBD1. J lost 6 bases, V lost 5 bases, and 5 bases had no gene match. Germline V CDR1 and CDR2: MNHNY, SVGAGI (reference sequence). The CDR3 loop spans 14 amino acids. The DNA of the CDR3 is TGTGCCAGCAGTACGACGGACAGGGATGAAAAACTGTTTTTT. Encoded protein: CASSTTDRDEKLFF.

The CDR3 here is CASSFGSEKLFF. CDR3 nucleotide sequence: TGTGCCAGCAGCTTCGGGAGTGAAAAACTGTTTTTT. This chain joins TRBV7-2 and TRBJ1-4; the D is unclear. V shed 3 bases and J shed 7 bases, with 6 bases lying between them. This CDR3 spans 12 amino acids. Germline V lookup: CDR1 SGHTA, CDR2 FQGNSA. The complete variable domain, with remaining parts taken from reference TRBV7-2 and TRBJ1-4, reads GAGVSQSPSNKVTEKGKDVELRCDPISGHTALYWYRQSLGQGLEFLIYFQGNSAPDKSGLPSDRFSAERTGGSVSTLTIQRTQQEDSAVYLCASSFGSEKLFFGSGTQLSVL.

This rearrangement joins TRBV7-6 to TRBJ2-5; TRBD1 aligns across 7 bases. The CDR3 has 14 residues. V dropped 5 bases and J dropped 5; count of bases not matched to a gene: 8. Per germline, CDR1 SGHVS and CDR2 FNYEAQ. The CDR3 DNA reads TGTGCCAGCAGCCCCTGGACAGGTCAGGAGACCCAGTACTTC. Encoded protein: CASSPWTGQETQYF.

The CDR3 spells CASSYTRGAQETQYF. The DNA of the CDR3 is TGCGCCAGCAGCTATACTCGTGGGGCTCAAGAGACCCAGTACTTC. The rearrangement joins TRBV5-1 to TRBJ2-5, with D maybe TRBD1 (5 bases). Trimming cost V 3 bases and J 2 bases, with 14 bases left between them. The CDR3 totals 15 residues. Germline CDR1 and CDR2: SGHRS and YFSETQ.

The chain carries TRBV7-9 and TRBJ2-4, with 7 positions matching TRBD2. Looked up from germline, CDR1 is SEHNR and CDR2 is FQNEAQ (reference sequence). CDR3 length: 14 residues. V lost 0 bases and J lost 9; bases outside the gene matches: 5. The CDR3 DNA reads TGTGCCAGCAGCTTAGCGGGGGGGATGAGCATTCAGTACTTC. It is translated as CASSLAGGMSIQYF.

This clone was seen more than once but under ten times. The rearrangement links TRBV6-5 to TRBJ2-7; 7 nucleotides line up with TRBD1. The CDR3 sequence is 13 residues long. V lost 6 bases and J lost 1; bases outside the gene matches: 3. CDR1 is MNHEY and CDR2 is SVGAGI in the germline V gene. The DNA of the CDR3 is TGTGCCAGCAGCAGACAGGGATCCTACGAGCAGTACTTC. Translating gives CASSRQGSYEQYF.

This chain links TRBV27 with TRBJ1-5; D is perhaps TRBD1 (5 bases). Looked up from germline, CDR1 is MNHEY and CDR2 is SMNVEV (reference sequence). The V gene lost 6 bases and the J gene lost 1 base, with 13 bases spanning the gap. This CDR3 spans 15 amino acids. The CDR3 region is CASSGGDSSNQPQHF. The CDR3 region has the DNA TGTGCCAGCAGCGGGGGGGATTCGAGCAATCAGCCCCAGCATTTT.